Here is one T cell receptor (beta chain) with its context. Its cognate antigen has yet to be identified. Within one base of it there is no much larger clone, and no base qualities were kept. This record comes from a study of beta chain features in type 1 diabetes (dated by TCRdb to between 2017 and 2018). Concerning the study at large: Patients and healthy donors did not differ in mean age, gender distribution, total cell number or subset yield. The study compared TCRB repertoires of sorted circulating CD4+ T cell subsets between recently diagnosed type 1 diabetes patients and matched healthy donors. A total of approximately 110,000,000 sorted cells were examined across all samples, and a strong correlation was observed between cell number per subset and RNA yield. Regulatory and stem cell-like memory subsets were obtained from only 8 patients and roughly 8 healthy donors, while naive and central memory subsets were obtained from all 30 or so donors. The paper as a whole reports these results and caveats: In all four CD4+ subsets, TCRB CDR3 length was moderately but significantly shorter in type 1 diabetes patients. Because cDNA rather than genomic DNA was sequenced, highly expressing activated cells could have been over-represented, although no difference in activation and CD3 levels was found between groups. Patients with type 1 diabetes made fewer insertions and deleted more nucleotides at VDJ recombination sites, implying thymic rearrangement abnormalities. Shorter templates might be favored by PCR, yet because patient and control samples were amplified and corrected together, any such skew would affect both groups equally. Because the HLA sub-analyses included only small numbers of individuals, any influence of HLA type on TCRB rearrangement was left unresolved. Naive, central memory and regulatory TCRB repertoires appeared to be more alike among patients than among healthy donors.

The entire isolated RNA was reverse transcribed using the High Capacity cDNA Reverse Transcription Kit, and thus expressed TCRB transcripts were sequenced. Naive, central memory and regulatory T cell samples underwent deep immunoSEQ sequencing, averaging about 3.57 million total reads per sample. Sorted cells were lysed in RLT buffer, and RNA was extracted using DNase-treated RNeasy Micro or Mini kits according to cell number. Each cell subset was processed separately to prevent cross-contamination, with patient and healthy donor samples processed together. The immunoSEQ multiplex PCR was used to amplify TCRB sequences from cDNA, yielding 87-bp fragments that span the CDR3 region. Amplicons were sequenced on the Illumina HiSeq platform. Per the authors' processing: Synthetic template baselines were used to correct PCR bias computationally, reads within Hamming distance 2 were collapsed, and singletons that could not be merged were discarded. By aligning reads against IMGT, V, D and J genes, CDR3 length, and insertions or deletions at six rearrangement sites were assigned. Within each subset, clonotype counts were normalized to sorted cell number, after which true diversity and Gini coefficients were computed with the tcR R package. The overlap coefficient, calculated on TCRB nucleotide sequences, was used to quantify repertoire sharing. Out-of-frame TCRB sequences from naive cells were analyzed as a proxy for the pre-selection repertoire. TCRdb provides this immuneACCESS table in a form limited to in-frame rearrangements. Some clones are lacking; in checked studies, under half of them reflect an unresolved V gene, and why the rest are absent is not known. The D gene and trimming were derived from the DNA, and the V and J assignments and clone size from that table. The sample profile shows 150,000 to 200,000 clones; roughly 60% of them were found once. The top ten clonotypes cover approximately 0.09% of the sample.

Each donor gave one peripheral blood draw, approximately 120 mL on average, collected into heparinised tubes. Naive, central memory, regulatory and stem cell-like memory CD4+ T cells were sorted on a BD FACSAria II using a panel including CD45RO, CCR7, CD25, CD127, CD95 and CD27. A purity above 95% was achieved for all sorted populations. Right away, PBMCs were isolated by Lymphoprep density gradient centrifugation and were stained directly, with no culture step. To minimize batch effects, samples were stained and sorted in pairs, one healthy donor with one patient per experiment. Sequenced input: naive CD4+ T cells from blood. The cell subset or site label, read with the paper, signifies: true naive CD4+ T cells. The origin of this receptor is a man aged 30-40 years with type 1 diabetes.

The base sequence is TGTGCCAGCAGTGACGAGGGTGGTCATTCACCCCTCCACTTT. Its coded protein is CASSDEGGHSPLHF. In this chain, TRBV6-4 is recombined with TRBJ1-6; the D gene cannot be resolved reliably. The V and J ends are trimmed by 2 bases and 8 bases, leaving 10 bases between them. CDR1 and CDR2, per the germline V gene, are MRHNA and SNTAGT. Measured from the cysteine to the phenylalanine, the CDR3 is 14 residues long. Kept here is only the CDR3 DNA, which spans 42 bases and is read in frame from base 1.